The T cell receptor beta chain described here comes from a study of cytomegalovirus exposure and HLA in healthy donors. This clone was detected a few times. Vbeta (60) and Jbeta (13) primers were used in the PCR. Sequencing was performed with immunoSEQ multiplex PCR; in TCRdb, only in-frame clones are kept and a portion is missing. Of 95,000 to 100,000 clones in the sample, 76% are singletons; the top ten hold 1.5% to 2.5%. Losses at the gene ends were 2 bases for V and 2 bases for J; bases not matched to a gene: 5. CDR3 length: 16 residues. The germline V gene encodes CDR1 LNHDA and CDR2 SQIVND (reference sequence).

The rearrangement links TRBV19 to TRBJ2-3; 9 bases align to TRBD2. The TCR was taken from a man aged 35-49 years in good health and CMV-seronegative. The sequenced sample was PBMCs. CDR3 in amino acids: CASSIIASGTTDTQYF. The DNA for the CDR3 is TGTGCCAGTAGTATAATCGCTAGCGGGACCACAGATACGCAGTATTTT.